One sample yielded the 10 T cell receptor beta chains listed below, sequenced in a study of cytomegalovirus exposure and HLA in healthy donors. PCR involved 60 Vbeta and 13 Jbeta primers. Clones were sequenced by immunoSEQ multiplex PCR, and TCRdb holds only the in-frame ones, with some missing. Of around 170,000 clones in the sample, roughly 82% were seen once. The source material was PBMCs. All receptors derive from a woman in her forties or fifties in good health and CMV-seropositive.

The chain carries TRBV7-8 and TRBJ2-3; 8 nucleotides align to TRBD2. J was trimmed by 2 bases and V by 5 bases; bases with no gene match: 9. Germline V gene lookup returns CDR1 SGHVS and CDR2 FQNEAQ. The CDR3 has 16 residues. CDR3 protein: CASSKRGPESTDTQYF. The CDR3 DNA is TGTGCCAGCAGCAAGCGGGGGCCCGAATCCACAGATACGCAGTATTTT.

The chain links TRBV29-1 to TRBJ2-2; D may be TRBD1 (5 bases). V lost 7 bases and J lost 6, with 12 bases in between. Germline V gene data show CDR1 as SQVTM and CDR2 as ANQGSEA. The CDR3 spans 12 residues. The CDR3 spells CSAGRGAGELFF. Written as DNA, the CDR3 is TGCAGCGCCGGTAGGGGTGCCGGGGAGCTGTTTTTT.

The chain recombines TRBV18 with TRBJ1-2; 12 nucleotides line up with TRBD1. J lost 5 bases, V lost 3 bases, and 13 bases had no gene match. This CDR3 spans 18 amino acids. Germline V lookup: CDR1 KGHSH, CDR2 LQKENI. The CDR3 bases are TGTGCCAGCTCACCTTATGCCGGGACAGGGGGCGCGTATTATGGCTACACCTTC. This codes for CASSPYAGTGGAYYGYTF.

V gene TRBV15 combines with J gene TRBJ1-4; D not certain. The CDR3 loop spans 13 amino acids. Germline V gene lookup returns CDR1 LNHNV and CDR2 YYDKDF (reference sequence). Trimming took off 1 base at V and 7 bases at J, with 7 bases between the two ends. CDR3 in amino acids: CATSRGRSEKLFF. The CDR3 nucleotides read TGTGCCACCAGCAGAGGACGGAGTGAAAAACTGTTTTTT.

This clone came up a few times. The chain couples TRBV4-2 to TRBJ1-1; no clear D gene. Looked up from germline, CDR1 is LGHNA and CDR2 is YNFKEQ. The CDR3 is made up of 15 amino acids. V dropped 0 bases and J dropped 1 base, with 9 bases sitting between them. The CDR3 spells CASSQENRQNTEAFF. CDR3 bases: TGTGCCAGCAGCCAAGAGAACAGACAGAACACTGAAGCTTTCTTT.

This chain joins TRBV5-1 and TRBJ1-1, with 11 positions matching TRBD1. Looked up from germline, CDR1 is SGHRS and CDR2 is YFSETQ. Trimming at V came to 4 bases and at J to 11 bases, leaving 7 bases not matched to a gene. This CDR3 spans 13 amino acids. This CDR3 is CASSLGTGGSAFF. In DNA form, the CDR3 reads TGCGCCAGCAGCCTAGGGACAGGGGGTTCGGCTTTCTTT.

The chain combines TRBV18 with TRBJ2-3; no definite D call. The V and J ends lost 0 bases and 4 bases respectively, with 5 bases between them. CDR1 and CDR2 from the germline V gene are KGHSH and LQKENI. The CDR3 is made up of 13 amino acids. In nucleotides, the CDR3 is TGTGCCAGCTCACCACCGTATTCAGATACGCAGTATTTT. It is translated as CASSPPYSDTQYF.

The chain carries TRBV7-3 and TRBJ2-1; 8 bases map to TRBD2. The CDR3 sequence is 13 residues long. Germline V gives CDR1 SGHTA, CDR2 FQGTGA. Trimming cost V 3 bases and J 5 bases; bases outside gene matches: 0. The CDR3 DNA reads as TGTGCCAGCAGCTTGGGACTAGACAATGAGCAGTTCTTC. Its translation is CASSLGLDNEQFF.

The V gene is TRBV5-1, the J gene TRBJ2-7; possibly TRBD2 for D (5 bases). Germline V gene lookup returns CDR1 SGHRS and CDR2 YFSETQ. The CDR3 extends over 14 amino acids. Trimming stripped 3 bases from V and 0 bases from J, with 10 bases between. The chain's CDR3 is CASSSDWSSYEQYF. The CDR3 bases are TGCGCCAGCAGCTCGGACTGGAGCTCCTACGAGCAGTACTTC.

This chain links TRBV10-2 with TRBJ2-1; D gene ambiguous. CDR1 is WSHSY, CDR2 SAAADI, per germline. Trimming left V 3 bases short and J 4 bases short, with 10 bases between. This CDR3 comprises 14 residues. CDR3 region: CASSEMAQYNEQFF. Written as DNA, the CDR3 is TGCGCCAGCAGTGAAATGGCTCAGTACAATGAGCAGTTCTTC.